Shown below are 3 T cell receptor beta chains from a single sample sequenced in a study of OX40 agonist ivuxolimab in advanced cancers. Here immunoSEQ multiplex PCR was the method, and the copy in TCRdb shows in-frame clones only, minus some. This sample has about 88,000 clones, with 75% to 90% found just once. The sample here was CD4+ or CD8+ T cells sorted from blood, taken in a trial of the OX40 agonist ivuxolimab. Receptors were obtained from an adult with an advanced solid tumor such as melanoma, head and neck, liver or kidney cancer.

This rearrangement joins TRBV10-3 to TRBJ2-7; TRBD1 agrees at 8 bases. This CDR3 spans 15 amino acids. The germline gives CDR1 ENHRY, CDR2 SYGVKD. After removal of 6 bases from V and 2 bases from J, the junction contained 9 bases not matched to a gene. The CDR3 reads CAISEGQGRTYEQYV. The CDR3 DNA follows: TGTGCCATCAGCGAAGGACAGGGCCGGACCTACGAGCAGTACGTC.

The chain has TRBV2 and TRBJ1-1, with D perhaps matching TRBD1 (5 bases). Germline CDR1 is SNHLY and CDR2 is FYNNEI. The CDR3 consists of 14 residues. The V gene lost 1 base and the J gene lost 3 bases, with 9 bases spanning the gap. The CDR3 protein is CASSEGTGHTEAFF. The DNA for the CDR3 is TGTGCCAGCAGTGAAGGCACAGGTCACACTGAAGCTTTCTTT.

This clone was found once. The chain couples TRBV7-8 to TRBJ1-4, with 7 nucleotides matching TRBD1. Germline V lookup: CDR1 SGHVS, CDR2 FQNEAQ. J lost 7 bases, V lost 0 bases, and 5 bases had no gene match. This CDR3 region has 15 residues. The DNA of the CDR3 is TGTGCCAGCAGCTTAGCGCGTCAGGGGGGTGAAAAACTGTTTTTT. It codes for CASSLARQGGEKLFF. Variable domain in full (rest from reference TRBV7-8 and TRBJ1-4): GAGVSQSPRYKVAKRGQDVALRCDPISGHVSLFWYQQALGQGPEFLTYFQNEAQLDKSGLPSDRFFAERPEGSVSTLKIQRTQQEDSAVYLCASSLARQGGEKLFFGSGTQLSVL.